This T cell receptor beta chain was profiled in a study of OX40 agonist ivuxolimab in advanced cancers. Study-level background: Eligibility admitted prior anti-PD-1, anti-PD-L1 or anti-CTLA-4 therapy; 35% to 40% had some. Study-wide results and limits: Relatively little clonal expansion, among the lowest observed, appeared in partial responders at 0.1-3.0 mg/kg. In CD8+ T cells, expanded clones were on average more numerous than in CD4+. Low normalized T-cell clonal expansion also characterized some of the nonresponders.

Comments on this clone: Antigen specificity is unknown.

Measured with immunoSEQ multiplex PCR; TCRdb has only the in-frame clones, and not every one. Of about 6,300 clones listed, about 73% are singletons. CDR1 and CDR2 (germline): MNHEY, SMNVEV (reference sequence). This CDR3 contains 14 residues. V was shortened by 2 bases and J by 4 bases, with 8 bases between the two germline ends. V usage is TRBV27 and J usage is TRBJ2-2; D gene unclear. The sequencing used CD4+ or CD8+ T cells sorted from blood, collected in a trial of the OX40 agonist ivuxolimab. The origin of this receptor is an adult with an advanced solid tumor such as melanoma, head and neck, liver or kidney cancer. The CDR3: CASSLGSFTGELFF. The CDR3 DNA reads TGTGCCAGCAGTTTAGGCAGTTTCACCGGGGAGCTGTTTTTT.